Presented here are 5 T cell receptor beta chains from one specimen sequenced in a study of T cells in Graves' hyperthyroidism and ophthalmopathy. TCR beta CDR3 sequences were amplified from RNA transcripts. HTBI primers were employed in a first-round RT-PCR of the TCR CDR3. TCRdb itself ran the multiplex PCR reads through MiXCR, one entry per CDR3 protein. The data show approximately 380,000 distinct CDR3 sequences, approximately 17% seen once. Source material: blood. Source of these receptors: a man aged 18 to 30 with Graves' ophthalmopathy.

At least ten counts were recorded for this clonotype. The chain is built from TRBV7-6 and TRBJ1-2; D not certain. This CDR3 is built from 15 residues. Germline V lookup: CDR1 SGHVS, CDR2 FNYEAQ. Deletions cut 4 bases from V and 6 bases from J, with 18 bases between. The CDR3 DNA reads TGTGCCAGCAGCTCACGAGTGGGCCTACGTAATGGCTACACCTTC. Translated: CASSSRVGLRNGYTF.

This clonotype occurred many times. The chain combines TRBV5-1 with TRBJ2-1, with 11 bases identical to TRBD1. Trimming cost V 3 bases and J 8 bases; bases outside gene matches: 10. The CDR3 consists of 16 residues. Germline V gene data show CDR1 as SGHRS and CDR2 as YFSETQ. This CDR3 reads CASSWGTGGNLDEQFF. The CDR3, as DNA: TGCGCCAGCAGCTGGGGGACAGGGGGTAATTTAGATGAGCAGTTCTTC.

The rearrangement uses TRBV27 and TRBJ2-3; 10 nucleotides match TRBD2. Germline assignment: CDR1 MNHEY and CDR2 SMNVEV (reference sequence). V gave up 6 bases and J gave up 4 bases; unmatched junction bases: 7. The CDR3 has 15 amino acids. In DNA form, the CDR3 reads TGTGCCAGCAGCAGCGGGGGGGCCGTTTCAGATACGCAGTATTTT. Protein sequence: CASSSGGAVSDTQYF.

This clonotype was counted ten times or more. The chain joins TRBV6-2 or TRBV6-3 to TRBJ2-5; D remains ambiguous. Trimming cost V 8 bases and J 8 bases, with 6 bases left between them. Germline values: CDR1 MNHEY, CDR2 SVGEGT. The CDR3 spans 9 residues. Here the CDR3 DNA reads TGTGCCAGCGGAACTACCCAGTACTTC. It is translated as CASGTTQYF.

For the CDR3, the DNA is TGCGCCAGCAGCTTGGAGGGCGGGGGGGCCCACGAGCAGTACTTC. Translated, it gives CASSLEGGGAHEQYF. This chain joins TRBV5-1 and TRBJ2-7; TRBD2 aligns across 9 bases. Germline-derived CDR1 and CDR2 are SGHRS and YFSETQ. There are 15 residues in the CDR3. After removal of 0 bases from V and 5 bases from J, the junction contained 6 bases not matched to a gene. Combining the CDR3 with reference TRBV5-1 and TRBJ2-7 gives the whole variable domain KAGVTQTPRYLIKTRGQQVTLSCSPISGHRSVSWYQQTPGQGLQFLFEYFSETQRNKGNFPGRFSGRQFSNSRSEMNVSTLELGDSALYLCASSLEGGGAHEQYFGPGTRLTVT.